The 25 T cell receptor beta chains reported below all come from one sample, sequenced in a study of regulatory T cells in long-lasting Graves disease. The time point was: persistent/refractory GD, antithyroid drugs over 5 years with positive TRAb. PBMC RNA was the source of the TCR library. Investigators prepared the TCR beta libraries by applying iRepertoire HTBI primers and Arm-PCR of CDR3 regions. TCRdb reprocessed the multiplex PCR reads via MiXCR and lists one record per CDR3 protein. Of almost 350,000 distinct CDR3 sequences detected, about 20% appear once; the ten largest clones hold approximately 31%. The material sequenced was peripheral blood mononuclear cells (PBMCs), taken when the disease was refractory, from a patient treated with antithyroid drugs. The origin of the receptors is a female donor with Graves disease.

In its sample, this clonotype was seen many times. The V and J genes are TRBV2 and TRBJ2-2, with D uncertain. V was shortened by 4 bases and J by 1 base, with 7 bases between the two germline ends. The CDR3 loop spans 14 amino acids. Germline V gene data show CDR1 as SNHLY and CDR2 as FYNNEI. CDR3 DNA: TGTGCCAGCAGTGGGCTAGGGAACACCGGGGAGCTGTTTTTT. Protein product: CASSGLGNTGELFF.

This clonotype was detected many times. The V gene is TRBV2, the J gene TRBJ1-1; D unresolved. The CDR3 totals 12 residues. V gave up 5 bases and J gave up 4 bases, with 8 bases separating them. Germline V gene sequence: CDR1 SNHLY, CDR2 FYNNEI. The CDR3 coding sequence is TGTGCCAGCAGTTTTACGGGCACTGAAGCTTTCTTT. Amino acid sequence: CASSFTGTEAFF.

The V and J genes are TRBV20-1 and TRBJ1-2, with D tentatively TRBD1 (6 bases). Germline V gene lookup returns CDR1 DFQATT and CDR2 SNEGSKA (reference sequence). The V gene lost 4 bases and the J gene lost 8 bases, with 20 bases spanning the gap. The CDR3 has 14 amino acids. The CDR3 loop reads CSANQGRTLGGYTF. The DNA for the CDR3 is TGCAGTGCTAATCAGGGGAGGACCTTGGGGGGCTACACCTTC.

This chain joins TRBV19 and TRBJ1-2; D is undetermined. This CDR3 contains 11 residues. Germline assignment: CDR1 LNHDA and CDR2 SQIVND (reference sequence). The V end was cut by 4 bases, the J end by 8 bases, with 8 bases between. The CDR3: CASSTAEGYTF. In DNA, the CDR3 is TGTGCCAGTAGTACCGCGGAAGGCTACACCTTC.

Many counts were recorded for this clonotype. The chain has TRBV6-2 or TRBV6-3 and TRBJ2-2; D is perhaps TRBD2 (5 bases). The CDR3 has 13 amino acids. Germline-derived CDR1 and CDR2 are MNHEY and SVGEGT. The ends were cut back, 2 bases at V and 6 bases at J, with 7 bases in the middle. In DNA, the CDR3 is TGTGCCAGCAGTTACCTGGACTCCGGGGAGCTGTTTTTT. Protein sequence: CASSYLDSGELFF.

The DNA for the CDR3 is TGTGCCAGCAGCCCGTGGGGCACGACAGATACGCAGTATTTT. Translated: CASSPWGTTDTQYF. The V call is TRBV7-2, the J call TRBJ2-3; D is possibly TRBD1 (5 bases). Germline values: CDR1 SGHTA, CDR2 FQGNSA. This CDR3 comprises 14 residues. The V gene lost 5 bases and the J gene lost 3 bases, with 12 bases spanning the gap.

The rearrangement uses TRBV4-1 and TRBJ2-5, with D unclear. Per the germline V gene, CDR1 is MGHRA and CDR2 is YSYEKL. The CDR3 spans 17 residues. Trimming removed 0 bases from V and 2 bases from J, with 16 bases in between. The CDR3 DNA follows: TGCGCCAGCAGCCAAGATACAACGGCCGGACCTCAAGAGACCCAGTACTTC. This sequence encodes CASSQDTTAGPQETQYF.

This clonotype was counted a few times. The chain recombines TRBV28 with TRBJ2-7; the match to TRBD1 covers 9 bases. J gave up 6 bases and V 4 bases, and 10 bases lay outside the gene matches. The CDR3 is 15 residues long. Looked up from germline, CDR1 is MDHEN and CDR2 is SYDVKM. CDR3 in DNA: TGTGCCAGCAGTTCCGCCGGGACAGGGATCGGCGAGCAGTACTTC. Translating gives CASSSAGTGIGEQYF.

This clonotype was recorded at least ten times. The CDR3 here is CASREQGANSYSNQPQHF. CDR3 coding DNA: TGTGCCAGCAGGGAACAGGGGGCCAACTCATATAGCAATCAGCCCCAGCATTTT. The chain couples TRBV27 to TRBJ1-5, with 9 bases aligning to TRBD1. This CDR3 has 18 amino acids. V shed 6 bases and J 0 bases; nucleotides not matched to a gene: 12. Germline CDR1 MNHEY, CDR2 SMNVEV (reference sequence).

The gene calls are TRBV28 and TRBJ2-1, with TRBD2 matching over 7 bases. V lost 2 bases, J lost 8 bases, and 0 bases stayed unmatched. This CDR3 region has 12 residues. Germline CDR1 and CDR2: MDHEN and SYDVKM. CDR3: CASSLGRDEQFF. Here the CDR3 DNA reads TGTGCCAGCAGTTTAGGGAGGGATGAGCAGTTCTTC.

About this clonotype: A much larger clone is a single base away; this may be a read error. DNA for the CDR3: TGTGCCAGCAGCCACCAGGGAACCTCTGGCTACACCTTC. As protein: CASSHQGTSGYTF. The rearrangement links TRBV7-9 to TRBJ1-2, with D maybe TRBD1 (5 bases). V dropped 5 bases and J dropped 7 bases, with 14 bases sitting between them. From germline, CDR1 is SEHNR and CDR2 FQNEAQ (reference sequence). The CDR3 length is 13 residues.

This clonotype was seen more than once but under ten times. CDR3 nucleotide sequence: TGTGCCAGCAGCGTAGATCCGGGCCTAAAGACCCAGTACTTC. Translated, it gives CASSVDPGLKTQYF. The chain couples TRBV9 to TRBJ2-5; D is ambiguous. With 0 bases removed from V and 6 bases from J, the gap between germline ends came to 12 bases. The CDR3 is made up of 14 amino acids. Looked up from germline, CDR1 is SGDLS and CDR2 is YYNGEE.

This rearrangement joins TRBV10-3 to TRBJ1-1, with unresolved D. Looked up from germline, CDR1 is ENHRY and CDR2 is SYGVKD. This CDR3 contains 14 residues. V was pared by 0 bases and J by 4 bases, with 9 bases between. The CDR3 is CAISESERATEAFF. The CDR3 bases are TGTGCCATCAGTGAGTCCGAGAGGGCCACTGAAGCTTTCTTT.

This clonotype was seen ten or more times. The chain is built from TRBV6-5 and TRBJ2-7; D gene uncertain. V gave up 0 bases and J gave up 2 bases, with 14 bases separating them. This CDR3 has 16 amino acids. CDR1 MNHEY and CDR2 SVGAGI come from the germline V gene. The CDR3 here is CASSYSQTWKAYEQYF. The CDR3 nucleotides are TGTGCCAGCAGTTACTCGCAGACCTGGAAAGCCTACGAGCAGTACTTC.

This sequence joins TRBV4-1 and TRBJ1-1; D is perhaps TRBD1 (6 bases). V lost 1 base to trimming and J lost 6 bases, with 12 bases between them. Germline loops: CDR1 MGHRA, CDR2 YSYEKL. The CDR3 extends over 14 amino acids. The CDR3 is CASSQGQVVPEAFF. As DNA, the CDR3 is TGCGCCAGCAGCCAAGGACAGGTTGTTCCTGAAGCTTTCTTT.

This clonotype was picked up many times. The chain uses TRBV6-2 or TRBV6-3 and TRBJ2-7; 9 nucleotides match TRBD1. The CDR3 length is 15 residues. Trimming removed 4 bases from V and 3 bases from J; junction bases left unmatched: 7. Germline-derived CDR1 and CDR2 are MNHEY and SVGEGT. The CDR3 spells CASSSPGQGDYEQYF. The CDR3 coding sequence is TGTGCCAGCAGTTCTCCGGGACAGGGCGACTACGAGCAGTACTTC.

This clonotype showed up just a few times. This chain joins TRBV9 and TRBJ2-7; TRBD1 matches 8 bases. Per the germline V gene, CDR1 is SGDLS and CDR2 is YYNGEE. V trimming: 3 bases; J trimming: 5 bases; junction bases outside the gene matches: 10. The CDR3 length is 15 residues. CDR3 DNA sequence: TGTGCCAGCAGCGGGGGCGAGACAGGGGTCCACGAGCAGTACTTC. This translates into CASSGGETGVHEQYF.

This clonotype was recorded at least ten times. The CDR3 DNA is TGCGCCAGCAGCCAGGGAGTCAGGGACGAAAAACTGTTTTTT. Translating gives CASSQGVRDEKLFF. The chain is built from TRBV4-1 and TRBJ1-4, with a weak D call TRBD1 (5 bases). V lost 3 bases to trimming and J lost 8 bases, with 13 bases between them. CDR1 MGHRA and CDR2 YSYEKL come from the germline V gene. CDR3 length equals 14 residues.

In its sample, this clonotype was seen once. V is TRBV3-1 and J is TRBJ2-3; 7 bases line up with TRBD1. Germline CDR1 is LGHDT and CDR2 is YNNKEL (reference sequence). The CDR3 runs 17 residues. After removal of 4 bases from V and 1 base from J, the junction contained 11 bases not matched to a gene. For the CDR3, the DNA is TGTGCCAGCAGCCGAGCAGCCAGGACAGGCGGCACAGATACGCAGTATTTT. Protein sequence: CASSRAARTGGTDTQYF.

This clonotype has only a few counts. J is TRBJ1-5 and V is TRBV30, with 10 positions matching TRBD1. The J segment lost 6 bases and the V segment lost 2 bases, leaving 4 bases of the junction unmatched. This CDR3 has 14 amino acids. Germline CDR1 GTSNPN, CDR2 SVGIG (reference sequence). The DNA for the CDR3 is TGTGCCTGGAGTCTGGACAGGGGGGGTCAGCCCCAGCATTTT. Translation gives CAWSLDRGGQPQHF.

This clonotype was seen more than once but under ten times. The CDR3 protein is CSAVGQLRGSYEQYF. The CDR3 DNA follows: TGCAGTGCTGTGGGGCAGTTGCGAGGGTCCTACGAGCAGTACTTC. V and J are TRBV20-1 and TRBJ2-7; D tentatively fits TRBD1 or TRBD2 (5 bases each). CDR1 and CDR2 (germline): DFQATT, SNEGSKA (reference sequence). This CDR3 is built from 15 residues. Trimming took off 5 bases at V and 1 base at J, with 18 bases between the two ends.

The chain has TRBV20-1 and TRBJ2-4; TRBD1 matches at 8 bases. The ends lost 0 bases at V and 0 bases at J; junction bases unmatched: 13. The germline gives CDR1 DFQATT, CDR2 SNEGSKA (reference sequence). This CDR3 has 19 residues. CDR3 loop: CSAREMDRVPQVAKNIQYF. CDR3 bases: TGCAGTGCTAGAGAGATGGACAGGGTTCCTCAGGTAGCCAAAAACATTCAGTACTTC.

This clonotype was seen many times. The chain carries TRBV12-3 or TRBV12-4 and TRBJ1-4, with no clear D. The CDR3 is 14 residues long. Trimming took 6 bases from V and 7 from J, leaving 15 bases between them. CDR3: CASSPLQRIEKLFF. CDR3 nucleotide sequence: TGTGCCAGCAGCCCACTCCAGAGGATTGAAAAACTGTTTTTT.

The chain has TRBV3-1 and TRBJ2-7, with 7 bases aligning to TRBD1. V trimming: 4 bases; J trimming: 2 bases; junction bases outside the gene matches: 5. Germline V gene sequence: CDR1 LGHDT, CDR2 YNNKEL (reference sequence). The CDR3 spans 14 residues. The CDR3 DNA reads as TGTGCCAGCAGCCGGACAGGAGCCACCTACGAGCAGTACTTC. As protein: CASSRTGATYEQYF.

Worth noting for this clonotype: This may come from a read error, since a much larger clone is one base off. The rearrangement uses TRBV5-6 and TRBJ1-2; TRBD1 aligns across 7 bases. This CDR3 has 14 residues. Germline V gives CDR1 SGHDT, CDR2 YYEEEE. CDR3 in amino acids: CASSLQGDSNGCTF. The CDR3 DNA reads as TGTGCCAGCAGCTTGCAGGGGGATTCAAATGGCTGCACCTTC.